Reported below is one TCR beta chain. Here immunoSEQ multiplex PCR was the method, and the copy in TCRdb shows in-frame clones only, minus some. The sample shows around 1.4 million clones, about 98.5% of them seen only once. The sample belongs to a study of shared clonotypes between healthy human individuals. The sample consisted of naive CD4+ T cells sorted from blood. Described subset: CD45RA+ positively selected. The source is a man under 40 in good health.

The DNA for the CDR3 is TGTGCCAGTAGTTTTAGGAGCAACACTGAAGCTTTCTTT. Encoded protein: CASSFRSNTEAFF. V is TRBV19 and J is TRBJ1-1; D is unclear. Trimming stripped 5 bases from V and 2 bases from J, with 9 bases between. The CDR3 totals 13 residues. Germline CDR1 is LNHDA and CDR2 is SQIVND (reference sequence).